This entry lists 30 T cell receptor beta chains sequenced from one sample in a study of T cell responses to AZD1222 COVID-19 vaccine. Method: immunoSEQ multiplex PCR; TCRdb's copy keeps in-frame clones and lacks some. The sample includes roughly 100,000 clones, around 87% of them seen just once. The sample in question was peripheral blood, obtained 28 days after the second AZD1222 dose. Receptors were obtained from an adult who received the AZD1222 COVID-19 vaccine.

The chain employs TRBV27 and TRBJ1-1; the D gene is possibly TRBD1 (5 bases). CDR1 MNHEY and CDR2 SMNVEV come from the germline V gene (reference sequence). Deletions cut 0 bases from V and 1 base from J, with 12 bases between. The CDR3 sequence is 16 residues long. CDR3 region: CASSLSYVTANTEAFF. Here the CDR3 DNA reads TGTGCCAGCAGTTTATCGTACGTGACAGCGAACACTGAAGCTTTCTTT.

This clone came up once. V is TRBV3-1 (or the pseudogene TRBV3-2) and J is TRBJ2-5; TRBD1 might be the D (6 bases). CDR1 LGHDT and CDR2 YNNKEL come from the germline V gene (reference sequence). The length of the CDR3 is 14 residues. V lost 2 bases, J lost 5 bases, and 12 bases lay in between. CDR3 region: CASSQSRGGETQYF. As DNA, the CDR3 is TGTGCCAGCAGCCAAAGCAGGGGTGGTGAGACCCAGTACTTC.

Only a few counts were recorded for this clone. The chain employs TRBV19 and TRBJ2-3; 14 bases align to TRBD2. CDR3 length: 17 amino acids. V was pared by 2 bases and J by 3 bases, with 4 bases of the junction left unmatched. The germline V gene has CDR1 LNHDA and CDR2 SQIVND (reference sequence). Here the CDR3 reads CASSISGTSGRTDTQYF. The CDR3 DNA sequence: TGTGCCAGTAGTATATCCGGGACTAGCGGGAGAACAGATACGCAGTATTTT.

The rearrangement links TRBV19 to TRBJ1-4, with 7 nucleotides matching TRBD1. Germline loops: CDR1 LNHDA, CDR2 SQIVND (reference sequence). CDR3 length: 15 amino acids. The junction had 10 bases not matched to a gene; V was cut back by 5 bases and J by 7 bases. CDR3 in DNA: TGTGCCAGTAGTTCAGCGGGAGACAGGGCTGAAAAACTGTTTTTT. Translating it yields CASSSAGDRAEKLFF.

The J gene is TRBJ1-5, the V gene TRBV27, with D tentatively TRBD1 (5 bases). This CDR3 region has 14 residues. Germline V gene data show CDR1 as MNHEY and CDR2 as SMNVEV (reference sequence). Trimming stripped 2 bases from V and 2 bases from J, with 7 bases between. The DNA for the CDR3 is TGTGCCAGCAGTTTAACCAGGGGCAATCAGCCCCAGCATTTT. Translation gives CASSLTRGNQPQHF.

The chain combines TRBV7-3 with TRBJ2-1; 8 bases agree with TRBD1. Germline lookup yields CDR1 SGHTA and CDR2 FQGTGA. J lost 10 bases, V lost 1 base, and 9 bases had no gene match. The CDR3 length is 15 residues. DNA of the CDR3: TGTGCCAGCAGCTTAAACGCCAGGGGGCACGGAGAGCAGTTCTTC. It codes for CASSLNARGHGEQFF. Full variable domain (missing parts from reference TRBV7-3 and TRBJ2-1): GAGVSQTPSNKVTEKGKYVELRCDPISGHTALYWYRQSLGQGPEFLIYFQGTGAADDSGLPNDRFFAVRPEGSVSTLKIQRTERGDSAVYLCASSLNARGHGEQFFGPGTRLTVL.

The CDR3 DNA sequence: TGTGCCAGCAGCCCCCGGGGACAGGGGGGCTTGGGGTACGAGCAGTACTTC. The encoded protein is CASSPRGQGGLGYEQYF. The V gene is TRBV21-1, the J gene TRBJ2-7; the tabulated D call, TRBD1, remains unverified against the DNA. TRBV21-1 is marked as a pseudogene. The CDR3 extends over 17 amino acids.

The chain combines TRBV4-3 with TRBJ1-1; D remains unclear. The CDR3 runs 15 residues. Germline CDR1 is LGHNA and CDR2 is YSLEER. V was trimmed by 0 bases and J by 4 bases, leaving 12 bases between them. In nucleotides, the CDR3 is TGCGCCAGCAGCCAAGAAGGGCAGGCGACCACTGAAGCTTTCTTT. As protein: CASSQEGQATTEAFF.

The chain recombines TRBV7-9 with TRBJ2-5; the D is unclear. V was shortened by 5 bases and J by 1 base, with 8 bases between the two germline ends. CDR1 is SEHNR, CDR2 FQNEAQ, per germline (reference sequence). This CDR3 region has 13 residues. The CDR3 nucleotides read TGTGCCAGCAGCCCCGGGTTCCAAGAGACCCAGTACTTC. Translation: CASSPGFQETQYF.

The DNA for the CDR3 is TGTGCCAGCAGTTTCGCACAAGATGGAACTAATGAAAAACTGTTTTTT. Protein sequence: CASSFAQDGTNEKLFF. The genes are TRBV28 and TRBJ1-4; D remains unclear. The V and J ends lost 3 bases and 1 base respectively, with 12 bases between them. Germline lookup yields CDR1 MDHEN and CDR2 SYDVKM. The CDR3 loop spans 16 amino acids.

The chain uses TRBV10-1 and TRBJ2-3; 9 nucleotides agree with TRBD2. The V gene end was trimmed by 6 bases and the J gene end by 2 bases; junction bases not matched to a gene: 9. The CDR3 length is 16 residues. Germline CDR1 and CDR2: WNHNN and SYGVQD (reference sequence). CDR3 coding DNA: TGCGCCAGCAGCCCCCAGGTAGCGGGGGACACAGATACGCAGTATTTT. Translating it yields CASSPQVAGDTDTQYF.

The rearrangement links TRBV6-5 to TRBJ2-7, with D unresolved. The V end was cut by 2 bases, the J end by 5 bases, with 13 bases between. The germline CDR1 and CDR2 sequences are MNHEY and SVGAGI. The CDR3 is made up of 14 amino acids. CDR3 region: CASSYVGRSDEQYF. The CDR3 DNA sequence: TGTGCCAGCAGTTACGTCGGCAGATCGGACGAGCAGTACTTC.

The chain combines TRBV4-1 with TRBJ1-2; 11 bases are a match to TRBD1. This CDR3 contains 15 residues. After removal of 4 bases from V and 8 bases from J, the junction contained 9 bases not matched to a gene. CDR1 is MGHRA and CDR2 is YSYEKL in the germline V gene. This chain's CDR3 is CASSPGQGASQGYTF. The CDR3 region has the DNA TGCGCCAGCAGCCCTGGACAGGGGGCTTCTCAAGGCTACACCTTC.

The genes are TRBV5-1 and TRBJ2-3; D remains ambiguous. V was cut by 1 base and J by 0 bases, with 3 bases left in between. Germline-derived CDR1 and CDR2 are SGHRS and YFSETQ. The CDR3 totals 13 residues. CDR3 DNA sequence: TGCGCCAGCAGCTTGATGAGCACAGATACGCAGTATTTT. This gives the protein CASSLMSTDTQYF.

The chain combines TRBV5-1 with TRBJ1-2, with D hard to call. With 4 bases removed from V and 0 bases from J, the gap between germline ends came to 10 bases. This CDR3 has 14 amino acids. Germline lookup yields CDR1 SGHRS and CDR2 YFSETQ. Here the CDR3 DNA reads TGCGCCAGCAGCGCAGACGGAGCTAACTATGGCTACACCTTC. Translated: CASSADGANYGYTF.

This chain links TRBV6-6 with TRBJ1-4; 7 bases align to TRBD1. V lost 6 bases and J lost 4; bases outside the gene matches: 11. Germline CDR1 and CDR2: MNHNY and SVGAGI (reference sequence). This CDR3 region has 16 residues. The CDR3 reads CASSPPMTGYNEKLFF. The CDR3 DNA reads as TGTGCCAGCAGCCCCCCCATGACAGGGTATAATGAAAAACTGTTTTTT.

This chain joins TRBV7-6 and TRBJ1-3, with D possibly matching TRBD1 (6 bases). This CDR3 is 15 amino acids long. The germline gives CDR1 SGHVS, CDR2 FNYEAQ. V was cut by 0 bases and J by 1 base, with 7 bases left in between. CDR3 in DNA: TGTGCCAGCAGCTTAGCTACAGGGTCTGGAAACACCATATATTTT. This gives the protein CASSLATGSGNTIYF.

The J gene is TRBJ1-3, the V gene TRBV7-8; D is unclear. With 5 bases removed from V and 0 bases from J, the gap between germline ends came to 11 bases. From germline, CDR1 is SGHVS and CDR2 FQNEAQ. The length of the CDR3 is 15 residues. CDR3 sequence: CASSPYGNSGNTIYF. The CDR3 bases are TGTGCCAGCAGCCCTTACGGGAACTCTGGAAACACCATATATTTT.

This clone turned up a few times. V and J are TRBV27 and TRBJ2-7, with D maybe TRBD2 (6 bases). V was trimmed by 2 bases and J by 1 base, leaving 18 bases between them. Germline loops: CDR1 MNHEY, CDR2 SMNVEV (reference sequence). This CDR3 region has 17 residues. CDR3 amino acids: CASSLTSRASVSYEQYF. The DNA of the CDR3 is TGTGCCAGCAGTTTAACCAGTAGGGCTAGCGTTTCCTACGAGCAGTACTTC.

This clone was counted once. The rearrangement joins TRBV7-8 to TRBJ2-5, with unresolved D. In germline, CDR1 is SGHVS, CDR2 FQNEAQ. V lost 1 base and J lost 5, with 8 bases in between. The CDR3 contains 13 residues. CDR3 sequence: CASSLGRRETQYF. The CDR3 DNA follows: TGTGCCAGCAGCTTAGGTCGCCGCGAGACCCAGTACTTC.

This chain joins TRBV7-2 and TRBJ2-1, with 8 bases fitting TRBD1. The CDR3 is 15 residues long. Germline loops: CDR1 SGHTA, CDR2 FQGNSA. V dropped 5 bases and J dropped 8; count of bases not matched to a gene: 11. DNA for the CDR3: TGTGCCAGCAGCCCCCGGACAGGGTTCGGGGATGAGCAGTTCTTC. Protein sequence: CASSPRTGFGDEQFF.

In regard to this clone: Other DNA sequences of this sample code for an identical CDR3. This chain connects TRBV5-1 to TRBJ1-2; 10 bases are a match to TRBD1. J gave up 0 bases and V 2 bases, and 1 base lay outside the gene matches. CDR3 length equals 15 residues. In germline, CDR1 is SGHRS, CDR2 YFSETQ. The CDR3 bases are TGCGCCAGCAGCTTAGGACAGGGGGCTAACTATGGCTACACCTTC. Its protein is CASSLGQGANYGYTF.

V usage is TRBV18 and J usage is TRBJ1-1; no definite D call. There are 18 residues in the CDR3. In germline, CDR1 is KGHSH, CDR2 LQKENI. With 5 bases removed from V and 4 bases from J, the gap between germline ends came to 26 bases. CDR3 DNA sequence: TGTGCCAGCTCATCCTCGCCGTTGCGTGCCCATGGACGCACTGAAGCTTTCTTT. This encodes CASSSSPLRAHGRTEAFF.

This chain joins TRBV5-4 and TRBJ2-3, with D perhaps matching TRBD2 (5 bases). In germline, CDR1 is SGHNT, CDR2 YYREEE (reference sequence). V was shortened by 3 bases and J by 3 bases, with 11 bases between the two germline ends. CDR3 length: 14 amino acids. CDR3 bases: TGTGCCAGCAGCTACCAAGCGGAGACAGATACGCAGTATTTT. Amino acid sequence: CASSYQAETDTQYF. The whole variable domain, filled in from reference TRBV5-4 and TRBJ2-3, reads ETGVTQSPTHLIKTRGQQVTLRCSSQSGHNTVSWYQQALGQGPQFIFQYYREEENGRGNFPPRFSGLQFPNYSSELNVNALELDDSALYLCASSYQAETDTQYFGPGTRLTVL.

This chain links TRBV7-9 with TRBJ1-2; D is undetermined. CDR1 and CDR2 (germline): SEHNR, FQNEAQ (reference sequence). There are 18 residues in the CDR3. Trimming shortened V by 4 bases and J by 3 bases, and 24 bases separated the two germline ends. CDR3 residues: CASSSPLISPSEDYGYTF. DNA of the CDR3: TGTGCCAGCAGCTCACCCCTAATTTCGCCGTCTGAGGACTATGGCTACACCTTC.

V is TRBV6-2 or TRBV6-3 and J is TRBJ1-1; D is uncertain. Germline loops: CDR1 MNHEY, CDR2 SVGEGT. The CDR3 is 16 residues long. The ends were cut back, 0 bases at V and 0 bases at J, with 11 bases in the middle. The CDR3 region has the DNA TGTGCCAGCAGTTACTCGAAGCTCACCATGAACACTGAAGCTTTCTTT. Amino acid sequence: CASSYSKLTMNTEAFF.

The rearrangement joins TRBV7-9 to TRBJ1-6; D is possibly TRBD1 (6 bases). Germline-derived CDR1 and CDR2 are SEHNR and FQNEAQ (reference sequence). The CDR3 sequence is 12 residues long. V was shortened by 7 bases and J by 10 bases, with 11 bases between the two germline ends. CDR3 nucleotide sequence: TGTGCCAGCAATAGGGGGGACTCACCCCTCCACTTT. Amino acids: CASNRGDSPLHF. Full variable domain (outside the CDR3, taken from reference TRBV7-9 and TRBJ1-6): DTGVSQNPRHKITKRGQNVTFRCDPISEHNRLYWYRQTLGQGPEFLTYFQNEAQLEKSRLLSDRFSAERPKGSFSTLEIQRTEQGDSAMYLCASNRGDSPLHFGNGTRLTVT.

V usage is TRBV3-1 (or the pseudogene TRBV3-2) and J usage is TRBJ1-3; 8 positions agree with TRBD1. V was pared by 10 bases and J by 2 bases, with 10 bases of the junction left unmatched. The CDR3 loop spans 15 amino acids. Looked up from germline, CDR1 is LGHDT and CDR2 is YNNKEL (reference sequence). The CDR3 region has the DNA TGTGCCACAAAAGATACAGGGGGTCCTGGAAACACCATATATTTT. Translating it yields CATKDTGGPGNTIYF.

V is TRBV13 and J is TRBJ2-7; TRBD2 agrees at 9 bases. V lost 2 bases and J lost 11; bases outside the gene matches: 16. Germline V CDR1 and CDR2: PRHDT, FYEKMQ (reference sequence). CDR3 length equals 16 residues. DNA for the CDR3: TGTGCCAGCAGCTTACGTATAGCGGGAGCGACTACTAGGGAGTACTTC. Protein sequence: CASSLRIAGATTREYF.

The chain combines TRBV9 with TRBJ2-3; 15 nucleotides match TRBD2. This CDR3 spans 18 amino acids. CDR1 is SGDLS, CDR2 YYNGEE, per germline. V lost 4 bases to trimming and J lost 5 bases; unmatched junction nucleotides: 11. This CDR3 is CASSSTPGLAGGLDTQYF. The CDR3 coding sequence is TGTGCCAGCAGCTCTACCCCGGGACTAGCGGGAGGTTTAGATACGCAGTATTTT.